The 3 T cell receptor beta chains in this list originate from one sample, sequenced in a study of blood T cells in healthy people across ages. A second PCR, run for 7 to 11 cycles, used a sample-barcoded 5' primer plus a J-beta primer mix. In TCRdb, the 5' RACE reads were re-called with MiXCR into one record per CDR3 protein. The sample shows more than 700,000 distinct CDR3 sequences, approximately 55% of them seen only once. Sequenced material: blood. Source of these receptors: an elderly man in good health.

The chain employs TRBV7-9 and TRBJ2-7; either TRBD1 or TRBD2 may fit D (6 bases each). CDR3 length equals 14 residues. V lost 5 bases, J lost 7 bases, and 18 bases lay in between. Germline CDR1 is SEHNR and CDR2 is FQNEAQ (reference sequence). The CDR3 is CASSPLGGASEQYF. In DNA form, the CDR3 reads TGTGCCAGCAGCCCCTTGGGGGGCGCGTCAGAGCAGTACTTC. The full variable domain, rest sourced from reference TRBV7-9 and TRBJ2-7, is DTGVSQNPRHKITKRGQNVTFRCDPISEHNRLYWYRQTLGQGPEFLTYFQNEAQLEKSRLLSDRFSAERPKGSFSTLEIQRTEQGDSAMYLCASSPLGGASEQYFGPGTRLTVT.

This clonotype was counted a few times. V is TRBV20-1 and J is TRBJ2-7; a possible D gene is TRBD2 (5 bases). The CDR3 runs to 16 residues. V lost 1 base and J lost 2, with 18 bases in between. Germline V lookup: CDR1 DFQATT, CDR2 SNEGSKA (reference sequence). The CDR3, as DNA: TGCAGTGCTAGAGGAGTCGGACTCCTGAGTCCCTACGAGCAGTACTTC. This codes for CSARGVGLLSPYEQYF.

The chain recombines TRBV15 with TRBJ2-7; 10 nucleotides agree with TRBD2. The germline CDR1 and CDR2 sequences are LNHNV and YYDKDF (reference sequence). The junction had 8 bases not matched to a gene; V was cut back by 3 bases and J by 3 bases. CDR3 length equals 16 residues. The CDR3 is CATSSRTSGKFYEQYF. The CDR3, as DNA: TGTGCCACCAGCAGTCGAACTAGCGGGAAGTTCTACGAGCAGTACTTC.